The T cell receptor (beta chain) described here comes from a study of shared clonotypes between healthy human individuals (dated by TCRdb to about 2020). In the study overall: The cohort comprised a couple of women and three men aged 18 to 49 years. Libraries were prepared and TCR repertoires were sequenced by different laboratories using diverse techniques, in order to increase sequencing depth and limit assay-specific biases. Leukapheresis yielded between about 0.85 and 9.5 billion PBMCs per donor. For each donor, CD4 naive and CD4 memory were each run on three plates, CD8 naive on two plates, and CD8 memory on one plate. Blood TCR repertoires of five healthy adults were deeply sequenced to estimate repertoire size and the extent of clonotype sharing between individuals.

Paper-wide results and their limitations: Naive subsets generally had larger estimated clonotype richness than memory subsets. Based on pairwise subsampling, the degree of clonotype sharing among donors was expected to be affected by sequencing depth. Sampling was limited to blood, and TCR repertoires in tissue likely differ from TCR repertoires in blood. Because the study included only a small number of donors, the genetic and exposure-history diversity represented was limited. Even with the large sequencing depth, rarefaction of the sorted-subset datasets indicated that sequencing was incomplete. Approximately 5% of naive CD4, 3.5% of naive CD8, roughly 2.5% of memory CD4, and approximately 0.4% of memory CD8 clonotypes were shared across four donors. Higher generation probabilities were observed for clonotypes shared by all four sorted-subset donors than for non-shared clonotypes.

Comments on this clone: Its antigen is not yet known. Base qualities are missing; no much larger clone stands one base away.

TCR CDR3 regions were amplified from genomic DNA by multiplex PCR using the deep immunoSEQ assay. Extracted genomic DNA from each cell subset was spread evenly across all wells of several immunoSEQ 96-well plates, with each plate serving as a replicate. For sorted subsets, around 0.2 ug of genomic DNA, equivalent to tens of thousands of T cell genomes, went into each replicate PCR. Purified libraries were quantified with a Qubit 3.0 fluorometer, sized on a Bioanalyzer 2100, and re-quantified with the KAPA Library Quantification kit. Every immunoSEQ 96-well plate was sequenced on a dedicated single-read 150-cycle Illumina NextSeq 550 flow cell. The published analysis was carried out like this. Because only junctional sequences without quality scores were contained in the immunoSEQ output, filtering matching that applied to full-length reads could not be performed. To assign V/J genes and CDR3, sequences were annotated against IMGT germline references using PyIR, a Python wrapper for IgBLAST v1.9. Reads with weak V/J assignments (E-value above 1e-6), missing CDR3, stop codons, out-of-frame junctions, or ambiguous translated residues were removed. A V3J clonotype was defined by an identical inferred V gene, J gene, and CDR3 amino acid sequence. The percentage overlap between two repertoires was calculated by dividing the number of shared unique clonotypes by the size of the smaller repertoire. Three approaches were used to assess repertoire richness: RTK rarefaction, the Chao1 estimator, and Recon v2.1 estimates of unobserved clonotypes. For all TCRbeta clonotypes obtained by the gDNA method from a few donors, generation probabilities were computed with OLGA. TCRdb provides this immuneACCESS table in a form limited to in-frame rearrangements. Some clones are lacking; in checked studies, under half of them reflect an unresolved V gene, and why the rest are absent is not known. D and trimming come from the DNA, and the V and J calls and clone size come from that table. The sample includes around 2,100,000 clones, with about 95% observed a single time. 1.2% of the sample lies in the top ten.

CD8 naive samples were obtained by positive selection for CCR7 among CD45RO-negative cells, yielding a CD45RA+CCR7+ population from which TemRA cells were excluded. Healthy HIV-negative adults with no recently reported acute infections or vaccinations were included as donors. Every donor was a Caucasian adult residing in Nashville, Tennessee, USA. Blood was obtained by leukapheresis, after which PBMCs were separated by Ficoll-Histopaque density gradient centrifugation and cryopreserved in liquid nitrogen vapor phase. Purity and quantity of every magnetically sorted T cell population were checked by analytical flow cytometry. Genomic DNA was isolated from each sorted fraction and quantified by UV absorbance on a Nanodrop 2000c. The junction shows trimming of 0 bases on V and 4 bases on J, plus 13 bases between the germline ends. From cysteine to phenylalanine, the CDR3 is 16 amino acids long. The CDR3 DNA has 48 bases and is translated from base 1. From a lookup of the germline V gene, CDR1 and CDR2 are MNHNS and SASEGT.

The receptor was isolated from a man younger than 35 in good health. The V gene is TRBV6-1 and the J gene is TRBJ2-1; tentative D gene TRBD1, with 5 bases matching. Sequenced sample: naive CD8+ T cells sorted from blood. What the cell subset or site label conveys for this sample: CD45RA+CCR7+. The CDR3 region: CASSEAETVWYNEQFF. The DNA is as follows: TGTGCCAGCAGTGAAGCCGAGACAGTGTGGTACAATGAGCAGTTCTTC.